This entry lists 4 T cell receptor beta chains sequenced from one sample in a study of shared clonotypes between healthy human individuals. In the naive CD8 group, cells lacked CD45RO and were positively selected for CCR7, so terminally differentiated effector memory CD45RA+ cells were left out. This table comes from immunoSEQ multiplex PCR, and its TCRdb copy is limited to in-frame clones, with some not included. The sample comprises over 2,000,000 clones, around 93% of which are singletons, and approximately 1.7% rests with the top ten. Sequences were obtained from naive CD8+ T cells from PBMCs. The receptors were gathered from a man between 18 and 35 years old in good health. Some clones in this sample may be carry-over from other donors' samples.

CDR3 sequence reads: CASSQSTGGNEQFF. The CDR3 nucleotides read TGTGCCAGCAGCCAATCGACTGGGGGCAACGAGCAGTTCTTC. The rearrangement uses TRBV16 and TRBJ2-1, with TRBD1 as a possible D gene (6 bases). Per the germline V gene, CDR1 is KGHSY and CDR2 is FQNENV. V was clipped by 0 bases and J by 10 bases, with 13 bases between them. The CDR3 is 14 amino acids.

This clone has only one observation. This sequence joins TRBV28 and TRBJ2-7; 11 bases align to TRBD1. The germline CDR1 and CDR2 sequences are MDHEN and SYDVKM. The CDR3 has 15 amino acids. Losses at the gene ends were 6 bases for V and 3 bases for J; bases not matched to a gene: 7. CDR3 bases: TGTGCCAGCAGCACCGGACAGGGGGCAAACTACGAGCAGTACTTC. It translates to CASSTGQGANYEQYF. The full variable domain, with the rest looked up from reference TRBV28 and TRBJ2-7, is DVKVTQSSRYLVKRTGEKVFLECVQDMDHENMFWYRQDPGLGLRLIYFSYDVKMKEKGDIPEGYSVSREKKERFSLILESASTNQTSMYLCASSTGQGANYEQYFGPGTRLTVT.

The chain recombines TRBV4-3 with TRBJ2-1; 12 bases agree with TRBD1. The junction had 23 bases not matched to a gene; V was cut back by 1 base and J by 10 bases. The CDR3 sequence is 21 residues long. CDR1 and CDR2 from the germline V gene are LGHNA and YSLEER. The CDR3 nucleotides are TGCGCCAGCAGCCAAGGGTCCGGGACAGGGGGCAAGTTTGCTCTCCGGATCGAGCAGTTCTTC. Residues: CASSQGSGTGGKFALRIEQFF.

The DNA of the CDR3 is TGTGCCAGCAGCCTGCGGGGACAGGCGATAAGGGAGACCCAGTACTTC. This encodes CASSLRGQAIRETQYF. The rearrangement joins TRBV9 to TRBJ2-5; 8 bases fit TRBD1. From germline, CDR1 is SGDLS and CDR2 YYNGEE. The CDR3 consists of 16 residues. With 4 bases clipped from V and 5 bases from J, the junction kept 13 bases outside the gene matches. Full variable domain (missing parts from reference TRBV9 and TRBJ2-5): DSGVTQTPKHLITATGQRVTLRCSPRSGDLSVYWYQQSLDQGLQFLIQYYNGEERAKGNILERFSAQQFPDLHSELNLSSLELGDSALYFCASSLRGQAIRETQYFGPGTRLLVL.